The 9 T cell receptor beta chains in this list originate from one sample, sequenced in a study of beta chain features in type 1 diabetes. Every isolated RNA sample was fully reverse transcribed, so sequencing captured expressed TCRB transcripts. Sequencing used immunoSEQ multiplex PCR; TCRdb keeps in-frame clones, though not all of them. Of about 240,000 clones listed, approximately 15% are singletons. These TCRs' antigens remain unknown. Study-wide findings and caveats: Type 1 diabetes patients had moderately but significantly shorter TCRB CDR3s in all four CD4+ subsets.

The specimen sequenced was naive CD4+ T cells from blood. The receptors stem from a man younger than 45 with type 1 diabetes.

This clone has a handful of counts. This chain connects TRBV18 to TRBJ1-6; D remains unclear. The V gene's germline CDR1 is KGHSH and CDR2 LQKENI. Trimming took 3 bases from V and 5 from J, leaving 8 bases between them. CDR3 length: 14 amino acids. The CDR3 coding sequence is TGTGCCAGCTCACCCGGACTTAATAATTCACCCCTCCACTTT. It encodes CASSPGLNNSPLHF.

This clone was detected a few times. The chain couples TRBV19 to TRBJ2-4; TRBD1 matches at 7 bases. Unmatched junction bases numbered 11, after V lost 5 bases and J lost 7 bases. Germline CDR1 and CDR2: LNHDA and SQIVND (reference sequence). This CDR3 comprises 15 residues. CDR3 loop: CASSPGQVLLNIQYF. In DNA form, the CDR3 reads TGTGCCAGTAGTCCCGGACAGGTATTATTGAACATTCAGTACTTC.

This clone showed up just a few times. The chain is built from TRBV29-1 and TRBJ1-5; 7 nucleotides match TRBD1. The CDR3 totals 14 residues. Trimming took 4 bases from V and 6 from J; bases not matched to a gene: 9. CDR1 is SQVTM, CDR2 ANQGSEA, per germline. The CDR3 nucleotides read TGCAGCGTTGTCGTTTCAGGGGGTGGTCAGCCCCAGCATTTT. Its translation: CSVVVSGGGQPQHF.

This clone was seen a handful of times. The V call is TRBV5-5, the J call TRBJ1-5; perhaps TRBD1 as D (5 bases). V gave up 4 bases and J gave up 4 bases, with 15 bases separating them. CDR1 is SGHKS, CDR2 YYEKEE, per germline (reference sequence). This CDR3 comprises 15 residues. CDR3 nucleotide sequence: TGTGCCAGCAGCCTGGCGTCAGGGTTAAATCAGCCCCAGCATTTT. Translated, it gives CASSLASGLNQPQHF. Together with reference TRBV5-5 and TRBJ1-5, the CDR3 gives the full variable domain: DAGVTQSPTHLIKTRGQQVTLRCSPISGHKSVSWYQQVLGQGPQFIFQYYEKEERGRGNFPDRFSARQFPNYSSELNVNALLLGDSALYLCASSLASGLNQPQHFGDGTRLSIL.

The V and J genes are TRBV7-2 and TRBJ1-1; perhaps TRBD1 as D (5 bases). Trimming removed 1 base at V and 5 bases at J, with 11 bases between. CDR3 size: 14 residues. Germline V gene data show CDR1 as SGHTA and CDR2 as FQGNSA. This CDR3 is CASSLGIGGTEAFF. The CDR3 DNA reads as TGTGCCAGCAGCTTAGGCATCGGGGGGACTGAAGCTTTCTTT.

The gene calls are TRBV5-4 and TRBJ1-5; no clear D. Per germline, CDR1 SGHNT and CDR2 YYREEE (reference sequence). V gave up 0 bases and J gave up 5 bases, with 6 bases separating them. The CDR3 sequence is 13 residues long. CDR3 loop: CASSLDTHQPQHF. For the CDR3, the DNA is TGTGCCAGCAGCTTGGACACCCATCAGCCCCAGCATTTT.

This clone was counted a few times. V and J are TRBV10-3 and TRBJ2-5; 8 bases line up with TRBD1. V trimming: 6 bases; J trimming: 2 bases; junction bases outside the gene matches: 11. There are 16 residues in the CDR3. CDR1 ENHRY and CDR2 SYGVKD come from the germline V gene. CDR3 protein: CAIRKADRVGQETQYF. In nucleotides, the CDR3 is TGTGCCATCAGAAAAGCGGACAGGGTAGGACAAGAGACCCAGTACTTC.

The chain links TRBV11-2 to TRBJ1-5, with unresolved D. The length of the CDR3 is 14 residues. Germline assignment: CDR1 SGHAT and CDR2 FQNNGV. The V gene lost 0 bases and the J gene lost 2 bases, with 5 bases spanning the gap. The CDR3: CASSLDSGNQPQHF. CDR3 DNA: TGTGCCAGCAGCTTAGATTCAGGCAATCAGCCCCAGCATTTT.

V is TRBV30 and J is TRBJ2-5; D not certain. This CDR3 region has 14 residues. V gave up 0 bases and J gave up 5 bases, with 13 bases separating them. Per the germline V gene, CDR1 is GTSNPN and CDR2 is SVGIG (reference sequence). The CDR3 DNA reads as TGTGCCTGGAGTGTCAAGCCACGATACGAGACCCAGTACTTC. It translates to CAWSVKPRYETQYF. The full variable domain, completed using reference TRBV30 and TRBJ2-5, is SQTIHQWPATLVQPVGSPLSLECTVEGTSNPNLYWYRQAAGRGLQLLFYSVGIGQISSEVPQNLSASRPQDRQFILSSKKLLLSDSGFYLCAWSVKPRYETQYFGPGTRLLVL.